This T cell receptor (beta chain) was captured in a study of blood T cells in healthy people across ages. The CDR3 covers 13 residues. Germline CDR1 is MGHRA and CDR2 is YSYEKL. J was trimmed by 6 bases and V by 2 bases; bases with no gene match: 1. PCR was performed a second time for about 7 to 12 cycles using a sample-barcoded 5' primer and a J-beta primer mix. Sequencing yielded, for each sample, at least 3 million paired-end reads carrying CDR3. TCRdb re-called the 5' RACE reads through MiXCR, storing one row per CDR3 protein. The sample holds around 2 million distinct CDR3 sequences, about 39% seen once.

V usage is TRBV4-1 and J usage is TRBJ1-5; 7 bases align to TRBD1. Sequencing used blood. The clonotype originates from a human donor in good health. The DNA for the CDR3 is TGCGCCAGCAGCCAAACAGGGGCTCAGCCCCAGCATTTT. It encodes CASSQTGAQPQHF.